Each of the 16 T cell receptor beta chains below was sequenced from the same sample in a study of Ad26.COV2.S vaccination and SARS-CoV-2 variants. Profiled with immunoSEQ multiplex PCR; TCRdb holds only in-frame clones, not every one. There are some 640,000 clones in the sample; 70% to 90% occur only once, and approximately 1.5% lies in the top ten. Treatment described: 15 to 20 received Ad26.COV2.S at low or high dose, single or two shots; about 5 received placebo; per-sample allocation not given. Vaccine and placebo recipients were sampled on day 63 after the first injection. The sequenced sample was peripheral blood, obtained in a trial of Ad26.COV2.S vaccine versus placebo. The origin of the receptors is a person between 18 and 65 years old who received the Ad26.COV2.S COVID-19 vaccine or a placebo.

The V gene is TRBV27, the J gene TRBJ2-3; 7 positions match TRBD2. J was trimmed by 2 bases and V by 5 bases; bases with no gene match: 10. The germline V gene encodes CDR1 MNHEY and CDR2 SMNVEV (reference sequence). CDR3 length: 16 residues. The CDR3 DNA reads TGTGCCAGCAGTACCCGTTGGGAGCGGGACACAGATACGCAGTATTTT. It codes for CASSTRWERDTDTQYF.

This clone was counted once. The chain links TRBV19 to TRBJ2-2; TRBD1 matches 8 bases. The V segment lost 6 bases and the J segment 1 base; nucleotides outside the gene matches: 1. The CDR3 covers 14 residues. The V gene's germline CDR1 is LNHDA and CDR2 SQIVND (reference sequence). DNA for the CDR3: TGTGCCAGTAGAGGGACAGGGAACACCGGGGAGCTGTTTTTT. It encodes CASRGTGNTGELFF.

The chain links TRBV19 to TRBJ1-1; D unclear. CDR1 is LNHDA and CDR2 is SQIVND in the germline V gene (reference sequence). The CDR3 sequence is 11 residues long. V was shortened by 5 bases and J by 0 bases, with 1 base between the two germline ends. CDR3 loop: CASSLNTEAFF. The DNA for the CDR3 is TGTGCCAGTAGTCTGAACACTGAAGCTTTCTTT.

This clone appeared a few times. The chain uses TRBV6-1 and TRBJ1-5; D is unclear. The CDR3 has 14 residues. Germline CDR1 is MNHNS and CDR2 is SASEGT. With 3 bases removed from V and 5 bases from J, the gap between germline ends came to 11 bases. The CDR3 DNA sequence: TGTGCCAGCAGTGATGGGCTAAAGGATCAGCCCCAGCATTTT. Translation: CASSDGLKDQPQHF.

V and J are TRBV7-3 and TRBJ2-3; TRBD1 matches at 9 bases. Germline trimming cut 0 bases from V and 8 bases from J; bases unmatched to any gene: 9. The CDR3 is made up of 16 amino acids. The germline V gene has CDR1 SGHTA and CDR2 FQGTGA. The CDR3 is CASSLTPGQGRGTQYF. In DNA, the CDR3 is TGTGCCAGCAGCTTAACGCCGGGACAGGGCAGAGGTACGCAGTATTTT.

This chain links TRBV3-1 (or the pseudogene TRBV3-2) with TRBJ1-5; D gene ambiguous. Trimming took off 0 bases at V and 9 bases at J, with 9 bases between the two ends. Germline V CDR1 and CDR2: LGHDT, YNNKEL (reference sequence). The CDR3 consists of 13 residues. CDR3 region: CASSQDSEGPQHF. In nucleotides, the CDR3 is TGTGCCAGCAGCCAAGATTCCGAAGGGCCCCAGCATTTT.

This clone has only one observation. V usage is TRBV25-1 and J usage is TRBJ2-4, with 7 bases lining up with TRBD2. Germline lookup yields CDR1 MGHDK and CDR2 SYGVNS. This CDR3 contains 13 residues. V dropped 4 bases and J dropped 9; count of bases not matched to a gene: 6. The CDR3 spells CASSASGGAIQYF. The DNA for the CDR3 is TGTGCCAGCAGTGCTAGCGGTGGGGCCATTCAGTACTTC.

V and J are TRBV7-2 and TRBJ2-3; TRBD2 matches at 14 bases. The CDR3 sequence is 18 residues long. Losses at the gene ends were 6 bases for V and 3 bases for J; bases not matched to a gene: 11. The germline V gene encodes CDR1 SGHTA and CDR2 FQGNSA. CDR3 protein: CASRRLAGGPIGTDTQYF. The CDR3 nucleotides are TGTGCCAGCAGGAGACTAGCGGGGGGGCCGATTGGGACAGATACGCAGTATTTT.

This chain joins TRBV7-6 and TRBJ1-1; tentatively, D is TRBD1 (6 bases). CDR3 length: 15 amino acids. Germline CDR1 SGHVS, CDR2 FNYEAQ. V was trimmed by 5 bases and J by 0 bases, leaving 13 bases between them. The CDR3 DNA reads TGTGCCAGCAGCCCGAGAGCAGGGGTGAACACTGAAGCTTTCTTT. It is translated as CASSPRAGVNTEAFF. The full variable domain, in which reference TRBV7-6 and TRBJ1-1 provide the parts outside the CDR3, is GAGVSQSPRYKVTKRGQDVALRCDPISGHVSLYWYRQALGQGPEFLTYFNYEAQQDKSGLPNDRFSAERPEGSISTLTIQRTEQRDSAMYRCASSPRAGVNTEAFFGQGTRLTVV.

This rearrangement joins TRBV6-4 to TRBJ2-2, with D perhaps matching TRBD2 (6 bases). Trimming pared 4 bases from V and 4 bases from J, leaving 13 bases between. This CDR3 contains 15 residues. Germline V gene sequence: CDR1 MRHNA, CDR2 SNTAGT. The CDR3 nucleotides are TGTGCCAGCAGTGCGGGGGTGTCTTCCACCGGGGAGCTGTTTTTT. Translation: CASSAGVSSTGELFF.

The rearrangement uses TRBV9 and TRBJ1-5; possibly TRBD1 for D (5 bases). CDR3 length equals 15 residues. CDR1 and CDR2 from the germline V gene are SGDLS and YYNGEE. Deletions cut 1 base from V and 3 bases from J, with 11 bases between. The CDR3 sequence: CASSVSQGNNQPQHF. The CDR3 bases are TGTGCCAGCAGCGTATCCCAGGGAAACAATCAGCCCCAGCATTTT.

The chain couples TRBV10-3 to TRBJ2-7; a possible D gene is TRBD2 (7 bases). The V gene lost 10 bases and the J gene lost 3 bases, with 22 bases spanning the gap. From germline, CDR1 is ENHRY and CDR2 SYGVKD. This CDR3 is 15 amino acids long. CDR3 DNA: TGTGCCACCGTGAGGGGGGGGGTGGAGCGCTACGAGCAGTACTTC. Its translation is CATVRGGVERYEQYF.

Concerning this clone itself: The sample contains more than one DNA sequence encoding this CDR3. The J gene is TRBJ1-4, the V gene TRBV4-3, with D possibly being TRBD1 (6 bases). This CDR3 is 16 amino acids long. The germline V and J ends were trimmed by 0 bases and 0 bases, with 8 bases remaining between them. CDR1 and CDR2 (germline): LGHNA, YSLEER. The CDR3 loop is CASSQDPGATNEKLFF. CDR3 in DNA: TGCGCCAGCAGCCAAGATCCAGGGGCAACTAATGAAAAACTGTTTTTT.

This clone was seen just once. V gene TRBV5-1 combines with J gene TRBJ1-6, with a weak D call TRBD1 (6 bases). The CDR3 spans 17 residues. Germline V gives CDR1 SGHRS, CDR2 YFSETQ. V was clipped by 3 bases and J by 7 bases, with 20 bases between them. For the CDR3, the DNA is TGCGCCAGCAGCTCGGAGGGTGTTCGGCAGGGGAATTCACCCCTCCACTTT. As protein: CASSSEGVRQGNSPLHF.

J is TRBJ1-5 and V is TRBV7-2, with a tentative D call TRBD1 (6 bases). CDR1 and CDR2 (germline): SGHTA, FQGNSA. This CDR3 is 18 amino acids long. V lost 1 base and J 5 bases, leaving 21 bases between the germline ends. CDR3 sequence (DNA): TGTGCCAGCAGCTTAGGGCCGCCGGGACACGGAGTGTATCAGCCCCAGCATTTT. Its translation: CASSLGPPGHGVYQPQHF.

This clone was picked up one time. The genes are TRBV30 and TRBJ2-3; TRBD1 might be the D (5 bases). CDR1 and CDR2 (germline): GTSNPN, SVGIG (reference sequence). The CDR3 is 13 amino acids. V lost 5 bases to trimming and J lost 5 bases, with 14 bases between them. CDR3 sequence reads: CAWYHRQLDTQYF. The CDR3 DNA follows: TGTGCCTGGTATCACCGACAGTTAGATACGCAGTATTTT.